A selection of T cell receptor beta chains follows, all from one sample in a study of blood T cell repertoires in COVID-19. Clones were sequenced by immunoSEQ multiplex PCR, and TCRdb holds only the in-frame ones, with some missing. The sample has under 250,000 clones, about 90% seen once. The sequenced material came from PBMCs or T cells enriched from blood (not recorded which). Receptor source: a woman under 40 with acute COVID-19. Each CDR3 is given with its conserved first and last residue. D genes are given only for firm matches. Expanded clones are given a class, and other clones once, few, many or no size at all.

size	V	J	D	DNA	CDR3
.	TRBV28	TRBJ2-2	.	TGTGCCAGCAGTTTATGGCCAGGGCAGATGAACACCGGGGAGCTGTTTTTT	CASSLWPGQMNTGELFF
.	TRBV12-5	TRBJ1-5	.	TGTGCTAGTGGTCCGGGGAAACCGGACAGCTATAGCAATCAGCCCCAGCATTTT	CASGPGKPDSYSNQPQHF
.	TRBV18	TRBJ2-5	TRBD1	TGTGCCAGCTCACTACAGACAGGGATGCAAGAGACCCAGTACTTC	CASSLQTGMQETQYF
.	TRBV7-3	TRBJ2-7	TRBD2	TGTGCCAGCAGCTTAGGCGGGGGTTACTACGAGCAGTACTTC	CASSLGGGYYEQYF
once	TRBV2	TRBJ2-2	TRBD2	TGTGCCAGCAGACCCCGGACTAGCGGGGGGGCCGGGGAGCTGTTTTTT	CASRPRTSGGAGELFF
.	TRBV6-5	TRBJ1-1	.	TGTGCCAGCAGTTACAGAGGGGGAAGAGGTTTCTTT	CASSYRGGRGFF
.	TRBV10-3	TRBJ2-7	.	TGTGCCATCAGTGAGGAGTTTTCGAGCTCCTACGAGCAGTACTTC	CAISEEFSSSYEQYF
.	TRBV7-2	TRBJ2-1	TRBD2	TGTGCCAGCAGCATACTAGCGGGGGGGCCTAACAATGAGCAGTTCTTC	CASSILAGGPNNEQFF
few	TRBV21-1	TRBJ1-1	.	TGTGCCAGCAGCTCACCGGCAGGGATGCGTCTTAGGACTGAAGCTTTCTTT	CASSSPAGMRLRTEAFF
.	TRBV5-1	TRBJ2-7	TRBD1	TGCGCCAGCAGCTTGGGCGGGACAGGCTACTACGAGCAGTACTTC	CASSLGGTGYYEQYF
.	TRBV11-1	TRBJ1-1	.	TGTGCCAGCAGCCATTCGGACACTGAAGCTTTCTTT	CASSHSDTEAFF
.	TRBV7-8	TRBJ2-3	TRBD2	TGTGCCAGCAGCTTATCAGGGACTATGAGGGATACGCAGTATTTT	CASSLSGTMRDTQYF
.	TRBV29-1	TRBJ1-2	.	TGCAGCGTTGAAGATACTCCCTTAGGCTACACCTTC	CSVEDTPLGYTF
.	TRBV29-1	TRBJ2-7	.	TGCAGCGTTGAGAGGGCCCGCGGCAGCGAGCAGTACTTC	CSVERARGSEQYF
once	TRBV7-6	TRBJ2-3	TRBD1	TGTGCCAGCAGCTTGGACAGGGGGAACACAGATACGCAGTATTTT	CASSLDRGNTDTQYF
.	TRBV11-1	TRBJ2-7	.	TGTGCCAGCAGCCCGGGACTCCCTACGGGCGAGCAGTACTTC	CASSPGLPTGEQYF
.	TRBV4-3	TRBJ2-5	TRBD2	TGCGCCAGCAGCCAAGATGAGACCCGGGGGGGATCGGGGACCCAGTACTTC	CASSQDETRGGSGTQYF
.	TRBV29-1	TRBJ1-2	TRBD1	TGCAGCGTGGGAAAAGACAGGGGGCTTTACTATGGCTACACCTTC	CSVGKDRGLYYGYTF
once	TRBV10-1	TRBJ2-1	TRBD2	TGCGCCAGCAGTGAGTCGACTAGCGGGGGGCCTGACAATGAGCAGTTCTTC	CASSESTSGGPDNEQFF
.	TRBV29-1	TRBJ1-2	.	TGCAGCGCCCCTCATACAGCTGGCTACACCTTC	CSAPHTAGYTF
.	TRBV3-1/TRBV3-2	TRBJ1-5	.	TGTGCCAGCAGCCAAGCCAGGAATCAGCCCCAGCATTTT	CASSQARNQPQHF
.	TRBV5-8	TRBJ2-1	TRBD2	TGTGCCAGCAGCTTGGCGGGACTAACCTACAATGAGCAGTTCTTC	CASSLAGLTYNEQFF
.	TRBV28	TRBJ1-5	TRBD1	TGTGCCAGCAGTTTGTCAGGGGGCACAAATCAGCCCCAGCATTTT	CASSLSGGTNQPQHF
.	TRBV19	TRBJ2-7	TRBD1	TGTGCCAGTAGTTCGGGACAGGGAGTCTTTTCCTACGAGCAGTACTTC	CASSSGQGVFSYEQYF
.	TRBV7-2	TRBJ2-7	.	TGTGCCAGCAGCTTATGGGACAAGTCCTACGAGCAGTACTTC	CASSLWDKSYEQYF
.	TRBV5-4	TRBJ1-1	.	TGTGCCAGCAGCTTGTCATACATAAGAAACACTGAAGCTTTCTTT	CASSLSYIRNTEAFF
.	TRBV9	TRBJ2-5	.	TGTGCCAGCAGCGTAGCAACTAGAGGGGAGACCCAGTACTTC	CASSVATRGETQYF
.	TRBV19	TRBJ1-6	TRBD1	TGTGCCAGTAGTGGGGGGACAGAGTATTCACCCCTCCACTTT	CASSGGTEYSPLHF
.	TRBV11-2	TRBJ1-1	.	TGTGCCAGCAGCTTAGGTGCGGGGGAAGCTTTCTTT	CASSLGAGEAFF
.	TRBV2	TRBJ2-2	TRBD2	TGTGCCAGCAGGAAGACTAGCGGGGTTGACACCGGGGAGCTGTTTTTT	CASRKTSGVDTGELFF
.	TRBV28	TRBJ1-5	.	TGTGCCAGCAGTTTAAGAGATTATAGCAATCAGCCCCAGCATTTT	CASSLRDYSNQPQHF